The present T cell receptor (beta chain) was sequenced within a study of blood T cell repertoires in COVID-19. Study-level background: The samples span acute and convalescent COVID-19 from the United States, Italy and Spain. PBMCs, B-cell-depleted T cells, or T cells provided the cDNA or gDNA that made up the material.

CDR1 is KGHSH, CDR2 LQKENI, per germline. The CDR3 length is 14 residues. V lost 3 bases to trimming and J lost 0 bases, with 8 bases between them. As handled by the study authors: Cell counts per sample came from amplifying reference gene primers. Generated by immunoSEQ multiplex PCR, the TCRdb table keeps only in-frame clones and is missing some. V, J and clone size are taken as reported in that table, and D and trimming were inferred from the DNA itself. The repertoire holds about 94,000 clones, with over 70% as singletons. The V call is TRBV18, the J call TRBJ2-5; D is ambiguous. Sequencing was done on a sample of peripheral blood. This clonotype originated in a human donor in a cohort sampled during active COVID-19. CDR3 DNA: TGTGCCAGCTCACCCCCTACGTACCAAGAGACCCAGTACTTC. The encoded protein is CASSPPTYQETQYF.